A selection of T cell receptor beta chains follows, all from one sample in a study of blood T cell repertoires in COVID-19. TCRdb's copy holds only in-frame clones and misses some; the assay was immunoSEQ multiplex PCR. Of about 310,000 clones in the sample, 80% to 90% are singletons; the top ten hold 1%. Sequencing was performed on peripheral blood. The receptors were sampled from a man aged 45-65 years with active or convalescent COVID-19. Both conserved end residues are part of each CDR3. A D gene is named only where the DNA matches it firmly. Some rows have no size entry. The others give once, few or many, or a class for an expanded clone.

V gene: TRBV19
clone size: once
D gene: .
J gene: TRBJ2-2
CDR3 DNA: TGTGCCAGTAGCCGGGCGAACACCGGGGAGCTGTTTTTT
CDR3 protein: CASSRANTGELFF

V gene: TRBV12-3/TRBV12-4
clone size: .
D gene: .
J gene: TRBJ1-2
CDR3 DNA: TGTGCCAGCAGTTTAAGCGAAGGCTATGGCTACACCTTC
CDR3 protein: CASSLSEGYGYTF

V gene: TRBV10-1
clone size: .
D gene: TRBD1
J gene: TRBJ2-1
CDR3 DNA: TGCGCCAGCAGCGGGACAGGGACGGCCTACAATGAGCAGTTCTTC
CDR3 protein: CASSGTGTAYNEQFF

V gene: TRBV2
clone size: .
D gene: TRBD2
J gene: TRBJ2-5
CDR3 DNA: TGTGCCAGCAGCAGACAGGGACTAGCGGAGGAGACCCAGTACTTC
CDR3 protein: CASSRQGLAEETQYF

V gene: TRBV5-6
clone size: once
D gene: .
J gene: TRBJ2-5
CDR3 DNA: TGTGCCAGCAGCCGCGGGACCCGGGTGGAGACCCAGTACTTC
CDR3 protein: CASSRGTRVETQYF

V gene: TRBV7-2
clone size: once
D gene: .
J gene: TRBJ2-1
CDR3 DNA: TGTGCCAGCAGCCCGACTGTAAGCTCCTACAATGAGCAGTTCTTC
CDR3 protein: CASSPTVSSYNEQFF

V gene: TRBV19
clone size: .
D gene: TRBD1
J gene: TRBJ1-1
CDR3 DNA: TGTGCCAGTAGTATTTGGACAGGGGAGAACACTGAAGCTTTCTTT
CDR3 protein: CASSIWTGENTEAFF

V gene: TRBV5-4
clone size: .
D gene: TRBD1
J gene: TRBJ1-1
CDR3 DNA: TGTGCCAGCAGTTTTAATCGGGACAGAGTGCCATACACTGAAGCTTTCTTT
CDR3 protein: CASSFNRDRVPYTEAFF

V gene: TRBV5-1
clone size: few
D gene: .
J gene: TRBJ1-4
CDR3 DNA: TGCGCCAGCAGCTTCGGCCCGGGGGGGCCAACGAATGAAAAACTGTTTTTT
CDR3 protein: CASSFGPGGPTNEKLFF

V gene: TRBV7-8
clone size: .
D gene: TRBD2
J gene: TRBJ2-3
CDR3 DNA: TGTGCCAGCAGCCGTACTAGCGACTCTAGCACAGATACGCAGTATTTT
CDR3 protein: CASSRTSDSSTDTQYF

V gene: TRBV14
clone size: few
D gene: TRBD2
J gene: TRBJ2-5
CDR3 DNA: TGTGCCAGCAGCCAGGTAGCGGGGGCGCAAGAGACCCAGTACTTC
CDR3 protein: CASSQVAGAQETQYF

V gene: TRBV2
clone size: .
D gene: TRBD2
J gene: TRBJ2-4
CDR3 DNA: TGTGCCAGCAGGGGACTAGCGGAGCCCCTAGCCAAAAACATTCAGTACTTC
CDR3 protein: CASRGLAEPLAKNIQYF

V gene: TRBV5-1
clone size: .
D gene: TRBD2
J gene: TRBJ2-3
CDR3 DNA: TGCGCCAGCAGCCCCGGGGGGGGGTTTAGCACAGATACGCAGTATTTT
CDR3 protein: CASSPGGGFSTDTQYF

V gene: TRBV21-1
clone size: .
D gene: .
J gene: TRBJ1-1
CDR3 DNA: TGTGCCAGCAGCAAAGCAGCAGGGGCGAGGTGGAACACTGAAGCTTTCTTT
CDR3 protein: CASSKAAGARWNTEAFF

V gene: TRBV30
clone size: .
D gene: .
J gene: TRBJ1-3
CDR3 DNA: TGTGCCTGGAGGGGCAGGTTGAGCTCTGGAAACACCATATATTTT
CDR3 protein: CAWRGRLSSGNTIYF

V gene: TRBV7-9
clone size: .
D gene: TRBD2
J gene: TRBJ2-1
CDR3 DNA: TGTGCCAGCAGCAGACTAGCGGGAGGGTCCTACAATGAGCAGTTCTTC
CDR3 protein: CASSRLAGGSYNEQFF

V gene: TRBV7-2
clone size: few
D gene: .
J gene: TRBJ1-2
CDR3 DNA: TGTGCCAGCTCTGCATACTCATATGGCTACACCTTC
CDR3 protein: CASSAYSYGYTF

V gene: TRBV2
clone size: .
D gene: .
J gene: TRBJ2-3
CDR3 DNA: TGTGCCAGCAGTGAATGGACTACCACAGATACGCAGTATTTT
CDR3 protein: CASSEWTTTDTQYF

V gene: TRBV5-1
clone size: .
D gene: TRBD2
J gene: TRBJ2-1
CDR3 DNA: TGCGCCAGCAGCCTCGGCAGGGAGGGGGAGCAGTTCTTC
CDR3 protein: CASSLGREGEQFF

V gene: TRBV2
clone size: .
D gene: TRBD1
J gene: TRBJ1-3
CDR3 DNA: TGTGCCAGCACCGCCGGACAGGGGGTAAACACCATATATTTT
CDR3 protein: CASTAGQGVNTIYF

V gene: TRBV11-2
clone size: .
D gene: .
J gene: TRBJ1-1
CDR3 DNA: TGTGCCAGCAGTCTTACCCGGACTGAAGCTTTCTTT
CDR3 protein: CASSLTRTEAFF

V gene: TRBV3-1/TRBV3-2
clone size: once
D gene: .
J gene: TRBJ1-2
CDR3 DNA: TGTGCCAGCAGCCAAGAGACAGCGTCTACGACCTTC
CDR3 protein: CASSQETASTTF

V gene: TRBV7-9
clone size: .
D gene: .
J gene: TRBJ1-1
CDR3 DNA: TGTGCCAGCAGCTTCACCGGGAACACTGAAGCTTTCTTT
CDR3 protein: CASSFTGNTEAFF

V gene: TRBV7-3
clone size: .
D gene: TRBD2
J gene: TRBJ2-2
CDR3 DNA: TGTGCCAGCAGCTTAGGAGGGAGGGTCAGGCGGGAGCTGTTTTTT
CDR3 protein: CASSLGGRVRRELFF

V gene: TRBV24-1
clone size: .
D gene: TRBD1
J gene: TRBJ2-2
CDR3 DNA: TGTGCCACCAGTGATTGGGGACAGGGGGGTGGCACCGGGGAGCTGTTTTTT
CDR3 protein: CATSDWGQGGGTGELFF

V gene: TRBV5-8
clone size: .
D gene: TRBD1
J gene: TRBJ1-5
CDR3 DNA: TGTGCCAGCAGCTGGGGACAGACTAGCAATCAGCCCCAGCATTTT
CDR3 protein: CASSWGQTSNQPQHF

V gene: TRBV10-3
clone size: .
D gene: .
J gene: TRBJ2-7
CDR3 DNA: TGTGCCATCGGGGGGGCAGGGAGCTCCTACGAGCAGTACTTC
CDR3 protein: CAIGGAGSSYEQYF

V gene: TRBV5-1
clone size: .
D gene: .
J gene: TRBJ2-7
CDR3 DNA: TGCGCCAGCAGCTTGGGGACACAAAATCCCTTCTCCTACGAGCAGTACTTC
CDR3 protein: CASSLGTQNPFSYEQYF

V gene: TRBV19
clone size: .
D gene: .
J gene: TRBJ1-2
CDR3 DNA: TGTGCCAGTAGTAACGTGGGGACAATCTATGGCTACACCTTC
CDR3 protein: CASSNVGTIYGYTF

V gene: TRBV14
clone size: .
D gene: .
J gene: TRBJ1-1
CDR3 DNA: TGTGCCAGCAGCCGCATCAGGGGAACTGAAGCTTTCTTT
CDR3 protein: CASSRIRGTEAFF

V gene: TRBV7-2
clone size: .
D gene: TRBD2
J gene: TRBJ2-1
CDR3 DNA: TGTGCCAGCAGTTACCCCGGGGGGGGCAATGAGCAGTTCTTC
CDR3 protein: CASSYPGGGNEQFF

V gene: TRBV6-1
clone size: .
D gene: TRBD1
J gene: TRBJ1-5
CDR3 DNA: TGTGCCAGCAGTGAAAGAGGGGGCAGCCAGCCCCAGCATTTT
CDR3 protein: CASSERGGSQPQHF

V gene: TRBV18
clone size: few
D gene: .
J gene: TRBJ2-5
CDR3 DNA: TGTGCCAGCTCACCAAAGGACCCGGGAGCAGAGACCCAGTACTTC
CDR3 protein: CASSPKDPGAETQYF

V gene: TRBV7-9
clone size: .
D gene: TRBD1
J gene: TRBJ1-2
CDR3 DNA: TGTGCCAGCAGCCCTGGACAGGGACGGGTTGGCTACACCTTC
CDR3 protein: CASSPGQGRVGYTF

V gene: TRBV11-2
clone size: .
D gene: .
J gene: TRBJ1-2
CDR3 DNA: TGTGCCAGCAGCTTAGATGGAGGAGTAGGAGGCTACACCTTC
CDR3 protein: CASSLDGGVGGYTF

V gene: TRBV28
clone size: .
D gene: .
J gene: TRBJ1-1
CDR3 DNA: TGTGCCAGCAGTTTAGCCCTATCTAGCGCTGAAGCTTTCTTT
CDR3 protein: CASSLALSSAEAFF

V gene: TRBV4-3
clone size: few
D gene: .
J gene: TRBJ1-1
CDR3 DNA: TGCGCCAGCAGCCAAGAGTTTCGAGTGAACACTGAAGCTTTCTTT
CDR3 protein: CASSQEFRVNTEAFF

V gene: TRBV11-1
clone size: .
D gene: TRBD2
J gene: TRBJ2-5
CDR3 DNA: TGTGCCAGCAGCCCCCGGACTAGCGGGGTGCAAGAGACCCAGTACTTC
CDR3 protein: CASSPRTSGVQETQYF

V gene: TRBV29-1
clone size: .
D gene: .
J gene: TRBJ1-5
CDR3 DNA: TGCAGCGTTGTATGGGGAGGATCGCGGGATCAGCCCCAGCATTTT
CDR3 protein: CSVVWGGSRDQPQHF

V gene: TRBV7-2
clone size: .
D gene: .
J gene: TRBJ1-5
CDR3 DNA: TGTGCCAGCAGCTTAGGTTCCTGGCAGGATCAGCCCCAGCATTTT
CDR3 protein: CASSLGSWQDQPQHF